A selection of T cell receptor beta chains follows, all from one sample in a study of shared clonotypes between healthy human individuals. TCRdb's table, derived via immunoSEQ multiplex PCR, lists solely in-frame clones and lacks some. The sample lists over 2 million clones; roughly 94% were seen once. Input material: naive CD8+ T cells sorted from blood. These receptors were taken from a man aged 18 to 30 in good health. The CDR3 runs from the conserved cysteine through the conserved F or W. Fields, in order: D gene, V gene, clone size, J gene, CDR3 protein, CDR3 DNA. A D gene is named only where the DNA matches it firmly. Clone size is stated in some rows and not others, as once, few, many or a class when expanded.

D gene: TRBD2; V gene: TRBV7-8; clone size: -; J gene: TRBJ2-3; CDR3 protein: CASSSGTISTDTQYF; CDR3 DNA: TGTGCCAGCAGCTCGGGGACTATCTCCACAGATACGCAGTATTTT
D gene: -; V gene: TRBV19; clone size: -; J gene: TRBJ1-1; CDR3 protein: CASSLLIGGEEAFF; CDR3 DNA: TGTGCCAGTAGCCTACTAATAGGAGGGGAGGAAGCTTTCTTT
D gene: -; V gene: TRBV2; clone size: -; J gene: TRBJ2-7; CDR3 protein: CASSEPTGFEQYF; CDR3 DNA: TGTGCCAGCAGTGAACCTACGGGGTTCGAGCAGTACTTC
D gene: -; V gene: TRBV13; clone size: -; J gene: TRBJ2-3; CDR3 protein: CASSLGRTVPDTQYF; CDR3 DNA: TGTGCCAGCAGCTTAGGCCGGACTGTCCCAGATACGCAGTATTTT
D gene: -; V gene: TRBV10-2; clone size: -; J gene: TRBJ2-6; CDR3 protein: CASSETHRVISGANVLTF; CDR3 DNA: TGCGCCAGCAGTGAGACTCACAGGGTGATCTCTGGGGCCAACGTCCTGACTTTC
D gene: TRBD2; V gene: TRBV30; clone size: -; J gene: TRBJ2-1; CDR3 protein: CAWRGRGGYYYNEQFF; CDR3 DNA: TGTGCCTGGCGCGGGCGGGGGGGATACTACTACAATGAGCAGTTCTTC
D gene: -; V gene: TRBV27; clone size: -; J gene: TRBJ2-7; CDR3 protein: CASSLSGPSYEQYF; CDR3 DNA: TGTGCCAGCAGTTTAAGCGGGCCTTCCTACGAGCAGTACTTC
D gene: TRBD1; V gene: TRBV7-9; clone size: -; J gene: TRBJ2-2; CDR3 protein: CASSTWTQGWTGELFF; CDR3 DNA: TGTGCCAGCAGCACATGGACACAGGGGTGGACCGGGGAGCTGTTTTTT
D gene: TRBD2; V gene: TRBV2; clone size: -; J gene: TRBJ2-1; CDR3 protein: CASQIGLAEINEQFF; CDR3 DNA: TGTGCCAGTCAGATAGGACTAGCGGAGATCAATGAGCAGTTCTTC
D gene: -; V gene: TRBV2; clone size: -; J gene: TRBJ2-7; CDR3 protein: CARSEEGFEQYF; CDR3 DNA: TGTGCCCGCAGTGAAGAGGGGTTCGAGCAGTACTTC
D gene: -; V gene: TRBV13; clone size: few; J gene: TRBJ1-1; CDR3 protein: CASSKSDTVNTEAFF; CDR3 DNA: TGTGCCAGCAGCAAGAGCGATACGGTGAACACTGAAGCTTTCTTT
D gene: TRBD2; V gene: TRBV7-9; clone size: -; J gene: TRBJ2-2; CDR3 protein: CASSPRLAVNTGELFF; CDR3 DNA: TGTGCCAGCAGCCCCCGACTAGCGGTGAACACCGGGGAGCTGTTTTTT
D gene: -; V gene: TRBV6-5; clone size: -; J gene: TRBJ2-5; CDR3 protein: CASSYSGLEETQYF; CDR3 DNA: TGTGCCAGCAGTTACTCGGGCCTTGAAGAGACCCAGTACTTC
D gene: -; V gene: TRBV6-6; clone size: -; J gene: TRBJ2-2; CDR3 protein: CASTNTGELFF; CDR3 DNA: TGTGCCAGCACCAACACCGGGGAGCTGTTTTTT
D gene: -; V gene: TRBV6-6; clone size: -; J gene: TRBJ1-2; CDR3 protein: CASSSLAFPDGYTF; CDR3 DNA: TGTGCCAGCAGTTCACTCGCGTTTCCTGATGGCTACACCTTC
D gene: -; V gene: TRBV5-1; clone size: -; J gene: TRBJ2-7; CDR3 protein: CASSLVDKNYEQYF; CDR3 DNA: TGCGCCAGCAGCTTGGTGGACAAGAACTACGAGCAGTACTTC
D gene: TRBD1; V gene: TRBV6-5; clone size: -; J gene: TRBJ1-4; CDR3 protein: CASSIGTGEKLFF; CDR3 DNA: TGTGCCAGCAGCATAGGGACAGGAGAGAAACTGTTTTTT
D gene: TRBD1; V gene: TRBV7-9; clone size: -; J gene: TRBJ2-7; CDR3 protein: CASSLGQGLGEQYF; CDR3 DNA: TGTGCCAGCAGCTTGGGACAGGGCTTGGGGGAGCAGTACTTC
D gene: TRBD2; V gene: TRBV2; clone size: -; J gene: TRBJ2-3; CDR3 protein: CASSEVFTGGFTDTQYF; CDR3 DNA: TGTGCCAGCAGTGAAGTCTTTACGGGAGGCTTCACAGATACGCAGTATTTT
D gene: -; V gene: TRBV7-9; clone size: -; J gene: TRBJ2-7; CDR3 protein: CASSLASGLSYEQYF; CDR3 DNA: TGTGCCAGCAGCTTAGCGTCGGGGCTCTCCTACGAGCAGTACTTC
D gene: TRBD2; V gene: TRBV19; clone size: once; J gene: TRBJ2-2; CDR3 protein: CASSIRLAGLTGELFF; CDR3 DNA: TGTGCCAGTAGTATCCGGCTAGCGGGACTCACCGGGGAGCTGTTTTTT
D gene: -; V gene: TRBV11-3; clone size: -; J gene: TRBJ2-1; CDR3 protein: CASSPHTGSRYNEQFF; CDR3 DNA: TGTGCCAGCAGCCCGCATACAGGGTCCAGGTACAATGAGCAGTTCTTC
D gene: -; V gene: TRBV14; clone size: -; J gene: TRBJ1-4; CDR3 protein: CASSQDFQGWEKLFF; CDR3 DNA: TGTGCCAGCAGCCAAGATTTCCAGGGATGGGAAAAACTGTTTTTT
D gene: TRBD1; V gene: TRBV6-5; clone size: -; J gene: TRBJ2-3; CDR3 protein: CASSYSGTGITDTQYF; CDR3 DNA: TGTGCCAGCAGTTATTCCGGGACAGGGATCACAGATACGCAGTATTTT
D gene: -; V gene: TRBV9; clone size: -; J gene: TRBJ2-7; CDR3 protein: CASSHGSLGYEQYF; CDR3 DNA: TGTGCCAGCAGCCACGGGAGCTTGGGCTACGAGCAGTACTTC
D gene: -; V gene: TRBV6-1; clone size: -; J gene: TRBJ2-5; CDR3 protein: CASTNSRGGETQYF; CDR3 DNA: TGTGCCAGCACCAATTCGCGTGGCGGAGAGACCCAGTACTTC
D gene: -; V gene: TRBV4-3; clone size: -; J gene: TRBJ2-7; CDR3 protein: CASSQGLGTYEQYF; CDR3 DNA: TGCGCCAGCAGCCAAGGACTGGGAACCTACGAGCAGTACTTC
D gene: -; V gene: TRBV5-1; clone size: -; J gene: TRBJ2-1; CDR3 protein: CASSLEGRYNEQFF; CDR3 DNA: TGCGCCAGCAGCTTGGAGGGTCGGTACAATGAGCAGTTCTTC
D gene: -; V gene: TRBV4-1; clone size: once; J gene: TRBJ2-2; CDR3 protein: CASSQVGGGGELFF; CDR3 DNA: TGCGCCAGCAGCCAAGTTGGAGGAGGCGGGGAGCTGTTTTTT
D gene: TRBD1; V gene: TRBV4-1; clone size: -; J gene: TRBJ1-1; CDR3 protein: CASSPRTGNEAFF; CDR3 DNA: TGCGCCAGCAGCCCACGGACAGGGAATGAAGCTTTCTTT
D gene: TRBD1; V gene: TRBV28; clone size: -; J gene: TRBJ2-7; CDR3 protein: CASSLGDRGDEQYF; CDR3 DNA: TGTGCCAGCAGTTTAGGCGACAGGGGCGACGAGCAGTACTTC
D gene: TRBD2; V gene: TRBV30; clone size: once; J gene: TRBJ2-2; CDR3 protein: CAWELAGNPGELFF; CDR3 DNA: TGTGCCTGGGAGCTAGCGGGAAACCCCGGGGAGCTGTTTTTT
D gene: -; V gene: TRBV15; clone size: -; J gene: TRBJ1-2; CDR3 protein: CATSRVMGPGYTF; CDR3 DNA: TGTGCCACCAGCAGAGTGATGGGGCCTGGCTACACCTTC
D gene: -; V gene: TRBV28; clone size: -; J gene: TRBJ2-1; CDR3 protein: CASIPSEGNEQFF; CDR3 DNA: TGTGCCAGCATCCCCTCCGAGGGCAATGAGCAGTTCTTC
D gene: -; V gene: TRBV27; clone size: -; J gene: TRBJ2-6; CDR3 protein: CASSADSSGANVLTF; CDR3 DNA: TGTGCCAGCAGTGCAGATAGCTCTGGGGCCAACGTCCTGACTTTC
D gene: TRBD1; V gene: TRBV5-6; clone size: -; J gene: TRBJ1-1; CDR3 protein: CASSSWDGQGGTEAFF; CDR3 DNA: TGTGCCAGCAGCTCGTGGGACGGACAGGGAGGCACTGAAGCTTTCTTT
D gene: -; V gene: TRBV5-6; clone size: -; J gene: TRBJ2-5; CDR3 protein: CASSWPGQETQYF; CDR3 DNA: TGTGCCAGCAGCTGGCCGGGACAAGAGACCCAGTACTTC
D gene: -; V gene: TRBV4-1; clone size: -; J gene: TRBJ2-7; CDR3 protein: CASSQESSDYEQYF; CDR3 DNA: TGCGCCAGCAGCCAAGAATCTAGCGACTACGAGCAGTACTTC